This passage covers 13 T cell receptor beta chains from one sample sequenced in a study of CD8 T cells in ankylosing spondylitis (dated by TCRdb to about 2017). Receptors were amplified or captured by 5' RACE. The sequencer listed for this sample is Illumina HiSeq 2500. TCRdb reanalyzed the raw reads on its own, using fastp at Q25 for trimming and MiXCR for clone calling, and kept in-frame beta chains. Rows with a matching CDR3 protein are joined into one entry that keeps the most common DNA and genes. The sample includes 340,000 or so distinct CDR3 sequences, with around 15% observed a single time. The ten top clones hold approximately 1.1% of the sample. Sequencing was performed on blood, either unsorted or a sorted T cell fraction (not recorded which). These receptors were obtained from a male donor with ankylosing spondylitis or in good health (not recorded which).

The V and J genes are TRBV12-3 or TRBV12-4 and TRBJ1-2; D might be TRBD1 (5 bases). The CDR3 loop spans 14 amino acids. Trimming took 1 base from V and 7 from J, leaving 13 bases between them. The DNA of the CDR3 is TGTGCCAGCAGTTTAGGCGGGGGGAGTAGTGGCTACACCTTC. This sequence encodes CASSLGGGSSGYTF.

The chain has TRBV27 and TRBJ2-3; TRBD1 matches at 10 bases. The CDR3 covers 17 residues. Germline CDR1 is MNHEY and CDR2 is SMNVEV (reference sequence). Germline trimming cut 4 bases from V and 7 bases from J; bases unmatched to any gene: 14. The CDR3 sequence is CASSSFSTGGASNTQYF. The CDR3 DNA follows: TGTGCCAGCAGTTCCTTCTCGACAGGGGGCGCTTCAAATACGCAGTATTTT.

The chain is built from TRBV21-1 and TRBJ2-3; no check of the table's D call, TRBD1, against the DNA was made. TRBV21-1 corresponds to a pseudogene. The CDR3 is made up of 15 amino acids. CDR3 sequence: CASSNYRVTTDTQYF. The DNA for the CDR3 is TGTGCCAGCAGCAACTACAGGGTCACCACAGATACGCAGTATTTT.

J is TRBJ2-5 and V is TRBV20-1; D is unclear. V dropped 3 bases and J dropped 5 bases, with 7 bases sitting between them. CDR1 is DFQATT, CDR2 SNEGSKA, per germline (reference sequence). CDR3 length: 11 amino acids. The CDR3 region has the DNA TGCAGTGCTAGTGTGGGTGAGACCCAGTACTTC. This encodes CSASVGETQYF.

V usage is TRBV2 and J usage is TRBJ2-7; TRBD2 agrees at 11 bases. The CDR3 is 15 residues long. CDR1 and CDR2 (germline): SNHLY, FYNNEI. The junction had 10 bases not matched to a gene; V was cut back by 5 bases and J by 7 bases. CDR3 coding DNA: TGTGCCAGCAGTAGACTGACTAGCGGGACGGCGGAGCAGTACTTC. Its protein product is CASSRLTSGTAEQYF.

The V gene is TRBV12-3 or TRBV12-4, the J gene TRBJ1-1; weak D call: TRBD1 (6 bases). CDR3 length equals 15 residues. V lost 5 bases and J lost 5, with 18 bases in between. The CDR3: CASSLTGNQWTEAFF. CDR3 bases: TGTGCCAGCAGTCTAACAGGGAACCAGTGGACTGAAGCTTTCTTT.

This clonotype was seen only a few times. The rearrangement uses TRBV6-1 and TRBJ2-3; D may be TRBD2 (5 bases). Germline CDR1 is MNHNS and CDR2 is SASEGT. Deletions cut 8 bases from V and 4 bases from J, with 16 bases between. CDR3 size: 14 residues. The CDR3: CASRLSEGADTQYF. The CDR3 DNA follows: TGTGCCAGCCGCCTTAGTGAGGGAGCAGATACGCAGTATTTT.

This clonotype was picked up a small number of times. The rearrangement joins TRBV7-9 to TRBJ1-2; D uncertain. The CDR3 loop spans 14 amino acids. Germline V gives CDR1 SEHNR, CDR2 FQNEAQ (reference sequence). V was clipped by 2 bases and J by 4 bases, with 11 bases between them. This CDR3 reads CASSLNAGPYGYTF. CDR3 bases: TGTGCCAGCAGCTTAAACGCAGGACCCTATGGCTACACCTTC.

This clonotype was counted at least ten times. This sequence joins TRBV7-9 and TRBJ1-1; D is ambiguous. V lost 1 base and J 2 bases, leaving 8 bases between the germline ends. Per the germline V gene, CDR1 is SEHNR and CDR2 is FQNEAQ (reference sequence). This CDR3 comprises 14 residues. The CDR3 region has the DNA TGTGCCAGCAGCTTAGTAACAGCTAACACTGAAGCTTTCTTT. Encoded protein: CASSLVTANTEAFF.

This clonotype was picked up a small number of times. CDR3 region: CASSLDGTRQETQYF. The DNA for the CDR3 is TGTGCCAGCAGCTTAGACGGGACGCGGCAAGAGACCCAGTACTTC. V is TRBV7-9 and J is TRBJ2-5; either TRBD1 or TRBD2 may fit D (5 bases each). Germline-derived CDR1 and CDR2 are SEHNR and FQNEAQ (reference sequence). V was clipped by 1 base and J by 2 bases, with 11 bases between them. The CDR3 is 15 residues long.

CDR3 coding DNA: TGTGCCAGCAGCCCCGGGACCCTCCCAGATACGCAGTATTTT. It codes for CASSPGTLPDTQYF. The chain joins TRBV7-9 to TRBJ2-3, with D perhaps given as TRBD1 or TRBD2 (5 bases each). Trimming removed 5 bases at V and 4 bases at J, with 13 bases between. Germline CDR1 reads SEHNR; CDR2 reads FQNEAQ (reference sequence). This CDR3 is 14 amino acids long. The full variable domain, completed using reference TRBV7-9 and TRBJ2-3, is DTGVSQNPRHKITKRGQNVTFRCDPISEHNRLYWYRQTLGQGPEFLTYFQNEAQLEKSRLLSDRFSAERPKGSFSTLEIQRTEQGDSAMYLCASSPGTLPDTQYFGPGTRLTVL.

This clonotype was found many times. This CDR3 reads CSARSGQGVGDEQFF. The CDR3 bases are TGCAGTGCTAGATCGGGACAGGGCGTTGGAGATGAGCAGTTCTTC. The gene calls are TRBV20-1 and TRBJ2-1; 9 bases fit TRBD1. Germline V gene lookup returns CDR1 DFQATT and CDR2 SNEGSKA (reference sequence). The CDR3 totals 15 residues. J was trimmed by 8 bases and V by 2 bases; bases with no gene match: 10.

This clonotype was detected only a few times. This rearrangement joins TRBV20-1 to TRBJ1-1; no reliable D call. The CDR3 loop spans 12 amino acids. Germline V gene sequence: CDR1 DFQATT, CDR2 SNEGSKA (reference sequence). The V end lost 6 bases, the J end lost 3 bases, and 11 bases lay between the germline ends. Here the CDR3 reads CSAGRPDTEAFF. The CDR3 DNA sequence: TGCAGTGCAGGAAGGCCGGACACTGAAGCTTTCTTT.